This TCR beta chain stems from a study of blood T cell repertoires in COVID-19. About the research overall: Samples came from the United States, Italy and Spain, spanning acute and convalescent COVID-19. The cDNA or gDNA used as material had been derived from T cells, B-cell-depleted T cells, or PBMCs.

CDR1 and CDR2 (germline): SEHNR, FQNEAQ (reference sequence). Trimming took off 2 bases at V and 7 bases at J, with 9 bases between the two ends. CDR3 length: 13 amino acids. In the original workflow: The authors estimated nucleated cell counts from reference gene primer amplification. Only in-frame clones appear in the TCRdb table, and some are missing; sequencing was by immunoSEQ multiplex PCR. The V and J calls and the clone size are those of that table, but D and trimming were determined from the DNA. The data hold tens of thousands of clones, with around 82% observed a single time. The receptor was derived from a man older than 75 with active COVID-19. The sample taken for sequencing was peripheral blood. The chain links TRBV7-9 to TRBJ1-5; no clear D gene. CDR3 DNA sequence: TGTGCCAGCAGCTTACCTGGAGGACAGCCCCAGCATTTT. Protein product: CASSLPGGQPQHF.